This TCR beta chain derives from a study of blood T cells in healthy people across ages. Using a J-beta primer mix together with a sample-barcoded 5' primer, a second PCR was run for roughly 6 to 11 cycles. Each cDNA was tagged by a template-switch adaptor containing 12 random nucleotides. TCRdb re-called the 5' RACE reads with MiXCR, one entry per CDR3 protein. In the table there are some 900,000 distinct CDR3 sequences, roughly 50% of which are singletons. After removal of 4 bases from V and 6 bases from J, the junction contained 16 bases not matched to a gene. This CDR3 contains 17 residues. CDR1 is SEHNR and CDR2 is FQNEAQ in the germline V gene (reference sequence).

The sequencing input was blood. The source is a man in his thirties or forties in good health. This rearrangement joins TRBV7-9 to TRBJ2-3, with 7 bases lining up with TRBD1. Written as DNA, the CDR3 is TGTGCCAGCAGCTACAGCCCCGGGACAGTCACTTCGGATACGCAGTATTTT. Translating gives CASSYSPGTVTSDTQYF.